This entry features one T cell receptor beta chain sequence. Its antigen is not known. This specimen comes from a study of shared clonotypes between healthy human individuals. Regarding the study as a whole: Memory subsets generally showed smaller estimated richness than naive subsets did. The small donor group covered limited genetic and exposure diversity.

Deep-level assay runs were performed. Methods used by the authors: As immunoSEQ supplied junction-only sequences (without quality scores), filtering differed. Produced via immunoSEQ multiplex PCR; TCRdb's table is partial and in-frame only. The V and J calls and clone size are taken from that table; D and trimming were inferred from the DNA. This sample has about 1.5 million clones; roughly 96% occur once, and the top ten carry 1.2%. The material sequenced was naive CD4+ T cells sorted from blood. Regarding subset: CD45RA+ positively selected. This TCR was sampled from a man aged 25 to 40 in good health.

CDR3 in amino acids: CASSRGLPYEQYF. CDR3 coding DNA: TGTGCCAGCAGTCGGGGGCTTCCCTACGAGCAGTACTTC. V and J are TRBV6-5 and TRBJ2-7; either TRBD1 or TRBD2 may supply D (6 bases each). V lost 5 bases and J lost 2, with 10 bases in between. CDR1 and CDR2 from the germline V gene are MNHEY and SVGAGI. This CDR3 contains 13 residues.